These 10 T cell receptor beta chains share one sample of origin, sequenced in a study of prognosis after radiotherapy for stage I lung cancer. Genomic DNA was the source, and TCR beta CDR3 was amplified from it by two-round multiplex PCR. It was primers specific to each TRBV and TRBJ gene that first-round PCR used. MiXCR was run by TCRdb on the multiplex PCR reads, yielding one entry per CDR3 protein. The table shows over 12,000 distinct CDR3 sequences, with 28% occurring only once. The sequencing here drew on PBMCs, taken before or after stereotactic body radiation therapy (not recorded which). These receptors were taken from a donor aged 50 or older with non-small cell lung cancer.

The sample holds many counts of this clonotype. This chain uses TRBV18 with TRBJ1-2; 9 nucleotides align to TRBD1. The CDR3 is 17 amino acids. V shed 3 bases and J 4 bases; nucleotides not matched to a gene: 12. Germline V gene lookup returns CDR1 KGHSH and CDR2 LQKENI. The CDR3 here is CASSPRGQGMDSYGYTF. The CDR3 DNA follows: TGTGCCAGCTCACCGAGGGGACAGGGAATGGATTCCTATGGCTACACCTTC.

This clonotype has at least ten counts. V usage is TRBV15 and J usage is TRBJ2-5; D might be TRBD1 (6 bases). V lost 1 base to trimming and J lost 3 bases, with 15 bases between them. The CDR3 length is 16 residues. The germline gives CDR1 LNHNV, CDR2 YYDKDF (reference sequence). For the CDR3, the DNA is TGTGCCACCAGCAGAGGGAGCAGAGGGGGAGAAGAGACCCAGTACTTC. Residues: CATSRGSRGGEETQYF.

In its sample, this clonotype is medium-sized (0.01 to 0.1%). This chain uses TRBV27 with TRBJ1-5; perhaps TRBD1 as D (6 bases). V dropped 6 bases and J dropped 4 bases, with 13 bases sitting between them. The germline CDR1 and CDR2 sequences are MNHEY and SMNVEV (reference sequence). The CDR3 totals 14 residues. CDR3 sequence reads: CASRGRGWNQPQHF. CDR3 DNA: TGTGCCAGCAGGGGCAGGGGTTGGAATCAGCCCCAGCATTTT.

There are many counts of this clonotype. V and J are TRBV5-1 and TRBJ2-5, with D perhaps being TRBD1 or TRBD2 (6 bases each). The CDR3 contains 14 residues. Germline values: CDR1 SGHRS, CDR2 YFSETQ. V shed 4 bases and J shed 4 bases, with 14 bases lying between them. DNA for the CDR3: TGCGCCAGCAGCCTTGTAGGGGGGCCAGAGACCCAGTACTTC. Translation gives CASSLVGGPETQYF.

Note on this clonotype: One junction end disagrees with the germline gene, perhaps due to a read error. The chain has TRBV6-1 and TRBJ2-7, with D possibly TRBD1 on 6 matching bases. The CDR3 is 16 residues long. Germline CDR1 reads MNHNS; CDR2 reads SASEGT. The CDR3 DNA follows: TGTGCGAGCAGCACGGTGTCAGGGACACCCGACTACGAGCAGTACTTC. Translating gives CASSTVSGTPDYEQYF.

This clonotype has a handful of counts. The junction differs from germline at one of its ends, possibly a read error. This rearrangement joins TRBV5-1 to TRBJ2-7; perhaps TRBD2 as D (5 bases). Germline V CDR1 and CDR2: SGHRS, YFSETQ. The CDR3 contains 14 residues. CDR3 loop: CASNLEPLDYEKYF. In DNA form, the CDR3 reads TGCGCCAGCAACTTGGAACCTCTAGACTACGAGAAGTACTTC.

By its share, this clonotype is medium-sized (0.01 to 0.1%). This chain joins TRBV12-3 or TRBV12-4 and TRBJ2-7, with TRBD2 matching 11 bases. The V segment lost 6 bases and the J segment 7 bases; nucleotides outside the gene matches: 8. There are 14 residues in the CDR3. CDR3 coding DNA: TGTGCCAGCAGCCCGGGACTAGCGGCGGGGGAGCAGTACTTC. Protein: CASSPGLAAGEQYF.

This clonotype showed up just a few times. This may be a read error: a much more frequent sequence differs by one nucleotide. The chain carries TRBV6-1 and TRBJ1-1; tentatively, D is TRBD1 (5 bases). Trimming stripped 4 bases from V and 5 bases from J, with 20 bases between. The germline gives CDR1 MNHNS, CDR2 SASEGT. The CDR3 length is 16 residues. CDR3 in amino acids: CASSGSGGGGGTEAFF. CDR3 sequence (DNA): TGTGCCAGCAGTGGATCTGGTGGGGGAGGAGGGACTGAAGCTTTCTTT.

This clonotype was recorded at least ten times. This rearrangement joins TRBV3-1 to TRBJ2-2, with D maybe TRBD2 (5 bases). V lost 4 bases to trimming and J lost 7 bases, with 22 bases between them. The germline gives CDR1 LGHDT, CDR2 YNNKEL (reference sequence). The CDR3 runs to 17 residues. CDR3 nucleotides: TGTGCCAGCAGCCCCCTCCGAGCGAGGAATGAGGGCGGGGAGCTGTTTTTT. Translating gives CASSPLRARNEGGELFF.

The chain employs TRBV9 and TRBJ2-3; 8 bases match TRBD2. Trimming removed 3 bases from V and 5 bases from J; junction bases left unmatched: 8. Germline assignment: CDR1 SGDLS and CDR2 YYNGEE. The CDR3 is made up of 15 amino acids. CDR3 bases: TGTGCCAGCAGCGCCGTGGGACTAGGGGAAGATACGCAGTATTTT. Protein: CASSAVGLGEDTQYF.